One sample yielded the 2 T cell receptor beta chains listed below, sequenced in a study of T cell clones after liver transplantation. Profiling relied on immunoSEQ multiplex PCR, and the TCRdb table lists in-frame clones only, not all of them. Of roughly 74,000 clones listed, 75% to 85% were seen once; the top ten hold about 0.64%. The sequenced sample was CD4+ T cells from blood, obtained before liver transplant. The receptors were sampled from a human donor who received a liver transplant.

The chain employs TRBV28 and TRBJ2-1; D is undetermined. CDR3 size: 12 residues. Germline values: CDR1 MDHEN, CDR2 SYDVKM. Trimming pared 6 bases from V and 8 bases from J, leaving 11 bases between. The CDR3 DNA follows: TGTGCCAGCAGCACCCCTATGGATGAGCAGTTCTTC. It translates to CASSTPMDEQFF.

The CDR3 region has the DNA TGTGCCAGCAGCTCTGGGGAGGTGGAGACCCAGTACTTC. This encodes CASSSGEVETQYF. The V gene is TRBV7-2, the J gene TRBJ2-5, with a weak D call TRBD2 (6 bases). From germline, CDR1 is SGHTA and CDR2 FQGNSA. The CDR3 spans 13 residues. V was shortened by 4 bases and J by 5 bases, with 11 bases between the two germline ends.